This T cell receptor beta chain was retrieved from a study of graft-versus-host responses after intestinal transplantation. Study-level information: For approximately 3 years after anti-thymocyte globulin induction, all recipients took tacrolimus and steroids.

The method was immunoSEQ multiplex PCR; TCRdb's version includes in-frame clones alone and lacks a portion of them. The table records over 90,000 clones, around 92% of them present only once. Trimming took off 1 base at V and 2 bases at J, with 9 bases between the two ends. Germline V lookup: CDR1 SEHNR, CDR2 FQNEAQ (reference sequence). The CDR3 length is 15 residues. Comment on this clone: As yet, its antigen is unknown.

The sequence came from a human donor who was the organ donor for an intestinal transplant. The source material was unstimulated CD4+ T cells sorted from spleen or lymph node cells, sampled before transplant. The rearrangement joins TRBV7-9 to TRBJ2-1; D uncertain. CDR3: CASSLVAIPYNEQFF. DNA of the CDR3: TGTGCCAGCAGCTTAGTCGCGATCCCCTACAATGAGCAGTTCTTC.